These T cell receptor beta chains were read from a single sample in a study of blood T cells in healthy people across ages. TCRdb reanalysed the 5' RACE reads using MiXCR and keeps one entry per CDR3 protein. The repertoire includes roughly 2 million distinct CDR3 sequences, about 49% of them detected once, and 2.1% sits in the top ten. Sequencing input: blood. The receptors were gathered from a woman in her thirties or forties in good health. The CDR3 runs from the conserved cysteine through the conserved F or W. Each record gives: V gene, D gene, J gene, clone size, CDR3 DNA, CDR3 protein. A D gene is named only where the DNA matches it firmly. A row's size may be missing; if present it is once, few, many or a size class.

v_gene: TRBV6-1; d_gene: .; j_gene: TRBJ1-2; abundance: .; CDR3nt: TGTGCCAGCAATTCTATTGGGCACCTCGGGGGCTACACCTTC; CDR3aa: CASNSIGHLGGYTF
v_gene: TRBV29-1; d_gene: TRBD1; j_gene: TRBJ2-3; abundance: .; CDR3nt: TGCAGCGTTGAGTTATACGGGACAGGGAAGGGTACAGATACGCAGTATTTT; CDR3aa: CSVELYGTGKGTDTQYF
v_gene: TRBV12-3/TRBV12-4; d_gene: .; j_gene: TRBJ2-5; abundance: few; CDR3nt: TGTGCCAGCCAGACTTCACCCTTGGGTGTCGGAGAGACCCAGTACTTC; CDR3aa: CASQTSPLGVGETQYF
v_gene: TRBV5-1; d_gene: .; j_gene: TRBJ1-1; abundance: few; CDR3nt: TGCGCCAGCACCAGGGAAACTCGCACTGAAGCTTTCTTT; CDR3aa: CASTRETRTEAFF
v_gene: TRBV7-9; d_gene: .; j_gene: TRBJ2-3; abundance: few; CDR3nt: TGTGCCAGCAGCCCATTCGAGGGTGGCACAGATACGCAGTATTTT; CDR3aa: CASSPFEGGTDTQYF
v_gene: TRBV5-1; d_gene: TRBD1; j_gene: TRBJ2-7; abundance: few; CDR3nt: TGCGCCAGCAGCAGACAGGGGAGGACCTACGAGCAGTACTTC; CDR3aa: CASSRQGRTYEQYF
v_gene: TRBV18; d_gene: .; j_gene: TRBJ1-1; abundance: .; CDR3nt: TGTGCCAGCTCACCATTACAGGGGAACACTGAAGCTTTCTTT; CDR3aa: CASSPLQGNTEAFF
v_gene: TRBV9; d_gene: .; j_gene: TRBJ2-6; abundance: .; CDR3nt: TGTGCCAGCAGCCCTCGACTAGACAGCTCTGGGGCCAACGTCCTGACTTTC; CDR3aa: CASSPRLDSSGANVLTF
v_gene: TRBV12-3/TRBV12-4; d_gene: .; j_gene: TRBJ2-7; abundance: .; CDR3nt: TGTGCCAGCGGCGCGAGTAACTACGAGCAGAACTTC; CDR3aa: CASGASNYEQNF
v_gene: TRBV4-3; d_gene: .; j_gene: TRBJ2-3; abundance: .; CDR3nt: TGCGCCAGCAGTCAAGAGCCGGCGGCCACAGATACGCAGTATTTT; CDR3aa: CASSQEPAATDTQYF
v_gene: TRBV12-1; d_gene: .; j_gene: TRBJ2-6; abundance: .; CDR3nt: TGTGCCAGCAGCGCGACAGGGGAGGGCATAACGGGGGCCAACGTCCTGACTTTC; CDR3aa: CASSATGEGITGANVLTF
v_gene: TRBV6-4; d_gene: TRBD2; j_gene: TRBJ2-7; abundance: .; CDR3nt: TGTGCCAGCATTAGACTAGCGGCCCACCAATTCTACGAGCAGTACTTC; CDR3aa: CASIRLAAHQFYEQYF
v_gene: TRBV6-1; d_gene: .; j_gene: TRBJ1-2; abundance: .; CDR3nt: TGTGCCAGCAGTGATACTCAGGGGAGTGGTGGCTACACCTTC; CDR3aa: CASSDTQGSGGYTF
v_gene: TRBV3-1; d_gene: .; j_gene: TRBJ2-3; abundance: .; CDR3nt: TGTGCCAGCAGCTCCCTAGGACCGGGGGCCGCGAGCACAGATACGCAGTATTTT; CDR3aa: CASSSLGPGAASTDTQYF
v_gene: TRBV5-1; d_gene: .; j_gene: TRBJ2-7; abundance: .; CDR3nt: TGCGCCAGCAGCTTCGAATTGGGGTCCTACGAGCAGTACTTC; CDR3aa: CASSFELGSYEQYF
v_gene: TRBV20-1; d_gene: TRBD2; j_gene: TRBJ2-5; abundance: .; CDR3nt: TGCAGTGCTATTAGCGGGGGGGCTGTGATCGAGACCCAGTACTTC; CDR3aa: CSAISGGAVIETQYF
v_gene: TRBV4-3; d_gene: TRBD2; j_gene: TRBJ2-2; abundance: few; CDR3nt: TGCGCCAGCAGCCAAGATCGGGGGGTTGGGACCGGGGAGCTGTTTTTT; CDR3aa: CASSQDRGVGTGELFF
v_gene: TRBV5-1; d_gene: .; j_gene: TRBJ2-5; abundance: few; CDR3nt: TGCGCCAGCAGCTCCACAGGGAATCCCATCCAAGAGACCCAGTACTTC; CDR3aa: CASSSTGNPIQETQYF
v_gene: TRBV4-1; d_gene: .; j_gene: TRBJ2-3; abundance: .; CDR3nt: TGCGCCAGCAGCCAACGGGACGCCCTACACAACACAGATACGCAGTATTTT; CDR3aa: CASSQRDALHNTDTQYF
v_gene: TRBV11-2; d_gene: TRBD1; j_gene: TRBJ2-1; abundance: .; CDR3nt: TGTGCCAGCAGCCGTTGGACAGGGGAGGCCGATGAGCAGTTCTTC; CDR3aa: CASSRWTGEADEQFF
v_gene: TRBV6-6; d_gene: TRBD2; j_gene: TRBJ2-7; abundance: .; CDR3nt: TGTGCCAGCAGTCCAAACGCCGAACTAGCGGGGGAATACGAGCAGTACTTC; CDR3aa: CASSPNAELAGEYEQYF
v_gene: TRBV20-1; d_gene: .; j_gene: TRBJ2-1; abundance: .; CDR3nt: TGCAGTGCCCCGAGCAATCAAATCGATGAGCAGTTCTTC; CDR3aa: CSAPSNQIDEQFF
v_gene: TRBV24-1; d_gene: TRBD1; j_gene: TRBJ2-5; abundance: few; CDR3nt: TGTGCCACCAGAGCTCAGGGGGCTGGAAAGACCCAGTACTTC; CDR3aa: CATRAQGAGKTQYF
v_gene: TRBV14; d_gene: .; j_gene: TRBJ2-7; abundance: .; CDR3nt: TGTGCCAGCAGCCGTCGGCAGCCAGCCTACGAGCAGTACTTC; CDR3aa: CASSRRQPAYEQYF
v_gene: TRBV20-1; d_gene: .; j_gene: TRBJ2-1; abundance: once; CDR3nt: TGCAGTGCTAGAGACCCCCGCTCCTACAATGAGCAGTTCTTC; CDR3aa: CSARDPRSYNEQFF
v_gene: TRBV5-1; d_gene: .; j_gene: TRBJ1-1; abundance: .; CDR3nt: TGCGCCAGCAGCTTGATTGAGAGCCAGAACACTGAAGCTTTCTTT; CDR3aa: CASSLIESQNTEAFF
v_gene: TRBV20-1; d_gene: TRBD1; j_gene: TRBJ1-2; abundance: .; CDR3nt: TGCAGTGCTAGAGAGACAGGGATAAGGGGCTACACCTTC; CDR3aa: CSARETGIRGYTF
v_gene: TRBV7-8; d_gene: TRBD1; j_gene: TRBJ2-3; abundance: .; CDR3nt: TGTGCCAGCAGCATCGGGACAGGGGGCACGGGTACGCAGTATTTT; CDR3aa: CASSIGTGGTGTQYF
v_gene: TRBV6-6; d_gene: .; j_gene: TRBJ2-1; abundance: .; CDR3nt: TGTGCCAGCAGTTCGACTGGGCCTGGCAATGAGCAGTTCTTC; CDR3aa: CASSSTGPGNEQFF
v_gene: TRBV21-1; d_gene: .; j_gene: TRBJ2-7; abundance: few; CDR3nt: TGTGCCAGCAGCGTTAGTCCGGAGGACGAGCAGTACTTC; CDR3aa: CASSVSPEDEQYF
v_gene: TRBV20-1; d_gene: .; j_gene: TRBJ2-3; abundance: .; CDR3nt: TGCAGTGCTAGAGCAGGCAGCGATACGCAGTATTTT; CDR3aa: CSARAGSDTQYF
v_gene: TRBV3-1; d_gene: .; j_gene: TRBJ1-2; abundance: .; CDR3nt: TGTGCCAGCAGCACGGGGGTTTCGGATGGCTACACCTTC; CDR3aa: CASSTGVSDGYTF
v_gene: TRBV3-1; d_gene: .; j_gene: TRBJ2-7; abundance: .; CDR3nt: TGTGCCAGCAGCCAAGACCAAACAGGTACCTACGAGCAGTACTTC; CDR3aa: CASSQDQTGTYEQYF
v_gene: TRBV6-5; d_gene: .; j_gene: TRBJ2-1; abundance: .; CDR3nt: TGTGCCAGCAGGGACTCCCCGCTCTCTGAGCAGTTCTTC; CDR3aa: CASRDSPLSEQFF
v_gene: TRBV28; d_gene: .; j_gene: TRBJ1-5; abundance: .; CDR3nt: TGTGCCAGCAGTTGGGGGCGAGGAGTCCAGCCCCAGCATTTT; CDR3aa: CASSWGRGVQPQHF
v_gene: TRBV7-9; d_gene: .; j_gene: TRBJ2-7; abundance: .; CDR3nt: TGTGCCAGCAGCCTGCCCGGGGCTTTGGGAAACGAGCAGTACTTC; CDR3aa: CASSLPGALGNEQYF
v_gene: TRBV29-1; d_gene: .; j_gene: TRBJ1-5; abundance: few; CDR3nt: TGCAGCGCCTCCGCCGGGGGCGGTCATCAGCCCCAGCATTTT; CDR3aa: CSASAGGGHQPQHF
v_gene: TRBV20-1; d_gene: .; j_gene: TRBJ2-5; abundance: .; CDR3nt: TGCAGTGCTAGAGATCTGACGAGTCAAGAGACCCAGTACTTC; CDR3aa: CSARDLTSQETQYF
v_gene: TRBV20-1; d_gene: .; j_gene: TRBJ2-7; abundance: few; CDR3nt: TGCAGTGCTAGCTCTTGGGGAGCCTACGAGCAGTACTTC; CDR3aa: CSASSWGAYEQYF
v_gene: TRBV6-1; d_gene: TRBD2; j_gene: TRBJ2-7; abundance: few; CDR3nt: TGTGCCAGCAGTGATCGGAGCGGGGGTTCCTACGAGCAGTACTTC; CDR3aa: CASSDRSGGSYEQYF
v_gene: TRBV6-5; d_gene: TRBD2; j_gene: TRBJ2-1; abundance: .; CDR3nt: TGTGCCAGCAGTTATGGTAGCGGGGGGGCCGGGCAGTTCTTC; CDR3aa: CASSYGSGGAGQFF